This TCR beta chain was documented in a study of shared clonotypes between healthy human individuals. The protocol was immunoSEQ multiplex PCR, while the TCRdb copy is restricted to in-frame clones and leaves out a portion. The sample has more than 2,000,000 clones, roughly 92% seen once. Trimming left V 5 bases short and J 1 base short, with 20 bases between. Germline CDR1 SGHTA, CDR2 FQGNSA. The CDR3 consists of 17 residues. The specimen sequenced was naive CD4+ T cells sorted from blood. Described subset: CD45RA+ positively selected. The clonotype comes from a man between 18 and 35 years old in good health. The chain employs TRBV7-2 and TRBJ1-2, with D perhaps TRBD1 (6 bases). Written as DNA, the CDR3 is TGTGCCAGCAGCCTAAAGGCGGGGGGCTTTCTTAACTATGGCTACACCTTC. Protein product: CASSLKAGGFLNYGYTF.